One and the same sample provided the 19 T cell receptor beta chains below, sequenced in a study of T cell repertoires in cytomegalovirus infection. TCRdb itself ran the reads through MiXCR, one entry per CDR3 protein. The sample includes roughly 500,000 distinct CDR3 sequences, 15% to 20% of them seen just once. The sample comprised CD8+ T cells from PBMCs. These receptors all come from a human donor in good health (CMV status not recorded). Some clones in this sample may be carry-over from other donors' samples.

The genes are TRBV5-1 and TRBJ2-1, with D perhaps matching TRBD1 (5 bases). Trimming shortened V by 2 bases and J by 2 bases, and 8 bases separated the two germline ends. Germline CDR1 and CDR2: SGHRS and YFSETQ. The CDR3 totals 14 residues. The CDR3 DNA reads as TGCGCCAGCAGCTTCGACAGCCCCTACAATGAGCAGTTCTTC. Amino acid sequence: CASSFDSPYNEQFF.

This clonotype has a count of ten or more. The CDR3 loop is CASSPGQGFTGELFF. The CDR3 bases are TGTGCCAGCAGCCCGGGACAGGGTTTTACCGGGGAGCTGTTTTTT. The chain carries TRBV12-3 or TRBV12-4 and TRBJ2-2; 9 bases align to TRBD1. The CDR3 length is 15 residues. Unmatched junction bases numbered 7, after V lost 6 bases and J lost 5 bases.

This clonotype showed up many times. Written as DNA, the CDR3 is TGTGCCAGCAGCTTAGCGGACTACCCCGGGCACGAGCAGTACTTC. Amino acids: CASSLADYPGHEQYF. The chain employs TRBV7-2 and TRBJ2-7; possible D gene TRBD2, 6 bases. Germline V gene lookup returns CDR1 SGHTA and CDR2 FQGNSA. Trimming stripped 0 bases from V and 5 bases from J, with 14 bases between. CDR3 length: 15 residues.

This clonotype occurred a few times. CDR3 loop: CASSEARETASGNTIYF. In nucleotides, the CDR3 is TGTGCCAGCAGTGAAGCGCGGGAGACAGCCTCTGGAAACACCATATATTTT. V is TRBV2 and J is TRBJ1-3, with D perhaps TRBD1 (5 bases). Germline assignment: CDR1 SNHLY and CDR2 FYNNEI. Trimming shortened V by 0 bases and J by 0 bases, and 12 bases separated the two germline ends. This CDR3 is 17 amino acids long. Looking up the rest from reference TRBV2 and TRBJ1-3 gives the full variable domain: EPEVTQTPSHQVTQMGQEVILRCVPISNHLYFYWYRQILGQKVEFLVSFYNNEISEKSEIFDDQFSVERPDGSNFTLKIRSTKLEDSAMYFCASSEARETASGNTIYFGEGSWLTVV.

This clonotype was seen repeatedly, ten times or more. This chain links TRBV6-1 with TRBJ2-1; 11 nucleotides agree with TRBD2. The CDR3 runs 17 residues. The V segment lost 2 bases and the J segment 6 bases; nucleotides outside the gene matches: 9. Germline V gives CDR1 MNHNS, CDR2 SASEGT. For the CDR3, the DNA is TGTGCCAGCAGTGAAAGGGTAGCGGGAGGGCCACGCAATGAGCAGTTCTTC. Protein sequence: CASSERVAGGPRNEQFF.

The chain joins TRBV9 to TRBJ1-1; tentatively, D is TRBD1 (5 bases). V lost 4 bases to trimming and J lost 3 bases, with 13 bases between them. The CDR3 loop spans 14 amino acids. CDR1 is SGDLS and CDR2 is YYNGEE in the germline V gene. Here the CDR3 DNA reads TGTGCCAGCAGCCACAAGGGGTCGGACACTGAAGCTTTCTTT. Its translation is CASSHKGSDTEAFF. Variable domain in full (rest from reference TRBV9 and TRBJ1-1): DSGVTQTPKHLITATGQRVTLRCSPRSGDLSVYWYQQSLDQGLQFLIQYYNGEERAKGNILERFSAQQFPDLHSELNLSSLELGDSALYFCASSHKGSDTEAFFGQGTRLTVV.

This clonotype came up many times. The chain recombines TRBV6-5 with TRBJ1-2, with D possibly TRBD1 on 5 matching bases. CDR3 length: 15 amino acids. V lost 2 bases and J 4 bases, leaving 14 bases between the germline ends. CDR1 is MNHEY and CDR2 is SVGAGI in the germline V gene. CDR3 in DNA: TGTGCCAGCAGTTACCGAACAGGAGGAATCTATGGCTACACCTTC. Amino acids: CASSYRTGGIYGYTF.

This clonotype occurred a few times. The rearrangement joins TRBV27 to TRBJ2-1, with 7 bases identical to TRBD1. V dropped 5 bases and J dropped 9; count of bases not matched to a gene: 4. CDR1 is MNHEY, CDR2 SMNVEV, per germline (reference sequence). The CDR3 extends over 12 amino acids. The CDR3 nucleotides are TGTGCCAGCAGTGCCGGGACAGTTGAGCAGTTCTTC. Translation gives CASSAGTVEQFF.

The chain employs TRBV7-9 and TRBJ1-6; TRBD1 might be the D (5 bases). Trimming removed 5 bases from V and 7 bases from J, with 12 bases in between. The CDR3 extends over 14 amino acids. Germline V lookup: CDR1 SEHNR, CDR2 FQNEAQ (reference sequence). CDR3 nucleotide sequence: TGTGCCAGCAGCCCGACAGACGGGAATTCACCCCTCCACTTT. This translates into CASSPTDGNSPLHF.

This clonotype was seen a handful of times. The CDR3 nucleotides read TGTGCCACCCTCGCCCAGGGGAGGAATGAGCAGTTCTTC. Translation gives CATLAQGRNEQFF. The V and J genes are TRBV2 and TRBJ2-1; D may match TRBD1 or TRBD2 (6 bases each). The CDR3 is 13 residues long. From germline, CDR1 is SNHLY and CDR2 FYNNEI. Trimming shortened V by 10 bases and J by 7 bases, and 17 bases separated the two germline ends.

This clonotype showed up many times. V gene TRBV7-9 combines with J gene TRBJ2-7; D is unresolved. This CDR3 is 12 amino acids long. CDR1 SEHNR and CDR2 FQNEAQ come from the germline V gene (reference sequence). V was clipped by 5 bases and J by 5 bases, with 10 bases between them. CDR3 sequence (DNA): TGTGCCAGCAGCGGCGCGGTCCACGAGCAGTACTTC. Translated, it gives CASSGAVHEQYF.

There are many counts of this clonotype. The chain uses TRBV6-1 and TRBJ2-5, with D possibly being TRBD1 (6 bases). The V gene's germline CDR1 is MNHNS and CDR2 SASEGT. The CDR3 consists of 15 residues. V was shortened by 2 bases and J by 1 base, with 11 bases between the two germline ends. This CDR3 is CASSEPDSFQETQYF. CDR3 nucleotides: TGTGCCAGCAGTGAACCGGACAGTTTCCAAGAGACCCAGTACTTC.

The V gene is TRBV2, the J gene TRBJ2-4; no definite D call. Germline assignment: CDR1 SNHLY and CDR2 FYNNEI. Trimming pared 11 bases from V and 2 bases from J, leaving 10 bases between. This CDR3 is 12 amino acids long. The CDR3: CALAGTKNIQYF. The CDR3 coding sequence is TGTGCCCTGGCCGGAACCAAAAACATTCAGTACTTC. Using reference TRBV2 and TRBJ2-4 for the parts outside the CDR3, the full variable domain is EPEVTQTPSHQVTQMGQEVILRCVPISNHLYFYWYRQILGQKVEFLVSFYNNEISEKSEIFDDQFSVERPDGSNFTLKIRSTKLEDSAMYFCALAGTKNIQYFGAGTRLSVL.

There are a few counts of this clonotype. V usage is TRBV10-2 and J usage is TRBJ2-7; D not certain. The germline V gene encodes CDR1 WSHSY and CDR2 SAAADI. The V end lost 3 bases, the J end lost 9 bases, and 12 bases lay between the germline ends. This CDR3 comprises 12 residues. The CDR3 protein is CASSDGRSVQYF. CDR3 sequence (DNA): TGCGCCAGCAGTGATGGCAGATCGGTGCAGTACTTC.

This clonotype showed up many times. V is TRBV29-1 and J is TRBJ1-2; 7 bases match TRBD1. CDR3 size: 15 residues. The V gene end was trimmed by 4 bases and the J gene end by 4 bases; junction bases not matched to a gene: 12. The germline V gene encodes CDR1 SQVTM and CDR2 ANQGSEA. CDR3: CSVGRFRQGGYGYTF. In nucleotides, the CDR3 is TGCAGCGTTGGCCGCTTTAGACAGGGCGGCTATGGCTACACCTTC.

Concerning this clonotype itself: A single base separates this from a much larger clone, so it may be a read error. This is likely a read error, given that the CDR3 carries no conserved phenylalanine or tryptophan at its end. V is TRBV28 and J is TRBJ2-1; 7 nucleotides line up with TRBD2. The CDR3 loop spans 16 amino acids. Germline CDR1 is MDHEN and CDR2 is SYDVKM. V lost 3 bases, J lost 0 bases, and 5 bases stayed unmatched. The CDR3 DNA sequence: TGTGCCAGCAGTTTGAGGAGCGGGGCCTCCTACAATGAGCAGTTCTTA. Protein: CASSLRSGASYNEQFL.

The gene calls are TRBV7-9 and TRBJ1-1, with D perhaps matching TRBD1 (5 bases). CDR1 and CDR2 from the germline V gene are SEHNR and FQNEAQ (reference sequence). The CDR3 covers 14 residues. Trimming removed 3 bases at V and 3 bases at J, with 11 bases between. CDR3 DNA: TGTGCCAGCAGCTTGGAGGGGAAAGACACTGAAGCTTTCTTT. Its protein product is CASSLEGKDTEAFF. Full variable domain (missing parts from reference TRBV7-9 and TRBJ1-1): DTGVSQNPRHKITKRGQNVTFRCDPISEHNRLYWYRQTLGQGPEFLTYFQNEAQLEKSRLLSDRFSAERPKGSFSTLEIQRTEQGDSAMYLCASSLEGKDTEAFFGQGTRLTVV.

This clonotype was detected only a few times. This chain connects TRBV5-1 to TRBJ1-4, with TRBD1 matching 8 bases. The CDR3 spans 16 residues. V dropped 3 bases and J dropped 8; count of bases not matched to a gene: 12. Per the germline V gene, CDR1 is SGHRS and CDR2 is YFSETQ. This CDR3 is CASSSSVGTGREKLFF. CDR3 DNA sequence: TGCGCCAGCAGCTCGTCCGTGGGGACAGGCAGAGAAAAACTGTTTTTT. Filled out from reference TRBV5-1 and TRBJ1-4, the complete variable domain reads KAGVTQTPRYLIKTRGQQVTLSCSPISGHRSVSWYQQTPGQGLQFLFEYFSETQRNKGNFPGRFSGRQFSNSRSEMNVSTLELGDSALYLCASSSSVGTGREKLFFGSGTQLSVL.

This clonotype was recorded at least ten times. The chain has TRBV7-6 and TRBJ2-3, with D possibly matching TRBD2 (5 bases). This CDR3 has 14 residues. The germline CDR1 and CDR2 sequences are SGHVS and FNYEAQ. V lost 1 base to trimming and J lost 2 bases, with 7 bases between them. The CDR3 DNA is TGTGCCAGCAGCTTAGAGGAGGCCACAGATACGCAGTATTTT. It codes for CASSLEEATDTQYF.